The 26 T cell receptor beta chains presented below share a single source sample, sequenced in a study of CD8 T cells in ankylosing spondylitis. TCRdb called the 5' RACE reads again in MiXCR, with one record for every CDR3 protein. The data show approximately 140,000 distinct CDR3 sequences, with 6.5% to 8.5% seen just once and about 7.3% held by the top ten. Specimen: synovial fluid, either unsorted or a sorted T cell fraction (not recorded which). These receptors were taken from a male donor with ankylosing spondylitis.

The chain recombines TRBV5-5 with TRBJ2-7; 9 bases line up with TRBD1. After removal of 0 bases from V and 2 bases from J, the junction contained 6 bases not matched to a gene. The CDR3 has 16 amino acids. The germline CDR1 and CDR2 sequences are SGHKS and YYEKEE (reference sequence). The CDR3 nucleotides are TGTGCCAGCAGCTTGGGGCCGGGACAGGGCACCTACGAGCAGTACTTC. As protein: CASSLGPGQGTYEQYF. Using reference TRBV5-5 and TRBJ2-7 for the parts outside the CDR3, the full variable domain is DAGVTQSPTHLIKTRGQQVTLRCSPISGHKSVSWYQQVLGQGPQFIFQYYEKEERGRGNFPDRFSARQFPNYSSELNVNALLLGDSALYLCASSLGPGQGTYEQYFGPGTRLTVT.

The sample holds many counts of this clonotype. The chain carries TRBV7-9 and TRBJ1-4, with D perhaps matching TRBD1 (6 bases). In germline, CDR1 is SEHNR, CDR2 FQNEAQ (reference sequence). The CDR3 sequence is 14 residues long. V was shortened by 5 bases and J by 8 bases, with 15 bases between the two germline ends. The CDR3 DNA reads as TGTGCCAGCAGCCATGGAGGGGGACGGGAAAAACTGTTTTTT. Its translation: CASSHGGGREKLFF.

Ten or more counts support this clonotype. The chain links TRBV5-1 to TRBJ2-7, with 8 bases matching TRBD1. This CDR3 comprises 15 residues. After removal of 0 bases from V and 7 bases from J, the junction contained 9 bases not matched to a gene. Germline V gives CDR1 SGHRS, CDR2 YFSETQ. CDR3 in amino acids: CASSLVWTGSREQYF. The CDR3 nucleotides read TGCGCCAGCAGCTTGGTCTGGACAGGGTCTCGGGAGCAGTACTTC.

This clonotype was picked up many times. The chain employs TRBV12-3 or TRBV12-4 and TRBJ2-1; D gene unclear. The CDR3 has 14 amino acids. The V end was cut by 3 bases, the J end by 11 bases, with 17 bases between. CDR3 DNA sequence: TGTGCCAGCAGTTTGACCCCTCGAATTCAGAAGCAGTTCTTC. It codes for CASSLTPRIQKQFF.

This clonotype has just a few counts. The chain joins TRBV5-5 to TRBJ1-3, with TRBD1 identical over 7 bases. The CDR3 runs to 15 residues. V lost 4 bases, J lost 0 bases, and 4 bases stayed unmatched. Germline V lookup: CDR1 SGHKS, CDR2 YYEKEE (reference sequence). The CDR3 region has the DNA TGTGCCAGCAGCATTCAGGGGGTCTCTGGAAACACCATATATTTT. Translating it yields CASSIQGVSGNTIYF.

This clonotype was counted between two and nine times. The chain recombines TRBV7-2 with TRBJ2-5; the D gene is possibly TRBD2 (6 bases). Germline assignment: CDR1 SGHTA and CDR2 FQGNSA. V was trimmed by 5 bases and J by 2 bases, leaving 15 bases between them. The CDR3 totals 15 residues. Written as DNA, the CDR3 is TGTGCCAGCAGCCGTTCCCTGGGACTGCAAGAGACCCAGTACTTC. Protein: CASSRSLGLQETQYF.

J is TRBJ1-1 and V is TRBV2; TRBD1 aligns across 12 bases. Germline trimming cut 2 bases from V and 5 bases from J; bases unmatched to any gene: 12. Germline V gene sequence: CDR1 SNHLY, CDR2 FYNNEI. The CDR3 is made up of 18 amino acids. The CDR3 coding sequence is TGTGCCAGCAGTGAACGGTCGGGACAGGGGGCGCGGGGGACTGAAGCTTTCTTT. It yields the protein CASSERSGQGARGTEAFF.

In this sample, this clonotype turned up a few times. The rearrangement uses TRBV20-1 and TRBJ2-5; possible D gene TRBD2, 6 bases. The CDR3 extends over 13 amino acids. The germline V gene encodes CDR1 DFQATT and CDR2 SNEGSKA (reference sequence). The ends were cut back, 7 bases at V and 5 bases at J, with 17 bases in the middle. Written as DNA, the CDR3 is TGCAGTGGCGGGGCGAGGGGAGCGGAGACCCAGTACTTC. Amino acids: CSGGARGAETQYF.

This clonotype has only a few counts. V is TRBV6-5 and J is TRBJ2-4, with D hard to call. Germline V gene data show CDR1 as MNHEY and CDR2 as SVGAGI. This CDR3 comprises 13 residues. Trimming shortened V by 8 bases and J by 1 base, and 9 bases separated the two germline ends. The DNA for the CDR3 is TGTGCCAGCGTTGGTTCGGCCAAAAACATTCAGTACTTC. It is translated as CASVGSAKNIQYF.

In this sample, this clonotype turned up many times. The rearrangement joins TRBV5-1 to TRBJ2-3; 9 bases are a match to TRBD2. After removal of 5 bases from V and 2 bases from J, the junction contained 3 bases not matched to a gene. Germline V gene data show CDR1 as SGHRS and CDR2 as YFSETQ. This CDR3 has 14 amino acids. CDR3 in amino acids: CASRTSGLTDTQYF. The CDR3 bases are TGCGCCAGCAGGACTAGCGGACTCACAGATACGCAGTATTTT.

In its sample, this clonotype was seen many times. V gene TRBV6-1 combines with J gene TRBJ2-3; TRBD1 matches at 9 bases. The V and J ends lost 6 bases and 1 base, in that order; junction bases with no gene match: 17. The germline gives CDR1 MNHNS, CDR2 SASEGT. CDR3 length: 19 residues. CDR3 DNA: TGTGCCAGCAGCCCCCTTAGTACCGGGACAGGGTACGGCACAGATACGCAGTATTTT. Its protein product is CASSPLSTGTGYGTDTQYF.

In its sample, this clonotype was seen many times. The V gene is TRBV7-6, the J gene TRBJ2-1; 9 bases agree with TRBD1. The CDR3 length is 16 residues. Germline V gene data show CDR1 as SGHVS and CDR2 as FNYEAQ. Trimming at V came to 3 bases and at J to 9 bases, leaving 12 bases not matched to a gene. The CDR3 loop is CASSLASGQGWGEQFF. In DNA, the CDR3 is TGTGCCAGCAGCTTGGCTTCGGGACAGGGATGGGGTGAGCAGTTCTTC.

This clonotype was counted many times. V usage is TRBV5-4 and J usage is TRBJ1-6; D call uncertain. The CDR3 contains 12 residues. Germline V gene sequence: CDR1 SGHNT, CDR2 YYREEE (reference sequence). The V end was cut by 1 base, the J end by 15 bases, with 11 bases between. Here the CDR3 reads CASSLHPGLLHF. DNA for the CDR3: TGTGCCAGCAGCTTGCATCCGGGTCTCCTCCACTTT.

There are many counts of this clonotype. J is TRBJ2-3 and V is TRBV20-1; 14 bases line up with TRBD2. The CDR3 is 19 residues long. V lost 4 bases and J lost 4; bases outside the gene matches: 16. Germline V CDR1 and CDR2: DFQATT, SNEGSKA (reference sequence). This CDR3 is CSATHPTSGGARYADTQYF. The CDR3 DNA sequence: TGCAGTGCTACCCACCCGACTAGCGGGGGGGCCAGATATGCAGATACGCAGTATTTT.

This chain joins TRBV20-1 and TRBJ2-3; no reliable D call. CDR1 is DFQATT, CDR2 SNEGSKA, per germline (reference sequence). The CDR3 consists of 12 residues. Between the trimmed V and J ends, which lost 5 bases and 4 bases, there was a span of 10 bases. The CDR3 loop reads CSAPMTPDTQYF. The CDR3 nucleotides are TGCAGTGCTCCTATGACTCCAGATACGCAGTATTTT.

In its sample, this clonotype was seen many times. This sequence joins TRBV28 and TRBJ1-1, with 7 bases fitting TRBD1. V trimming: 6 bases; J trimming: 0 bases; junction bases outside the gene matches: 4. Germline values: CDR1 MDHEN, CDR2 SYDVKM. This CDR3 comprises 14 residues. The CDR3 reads CASRTDRVNTEAFF. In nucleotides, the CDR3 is TGTGCCAGCAGAACTGACAGGGTGAACACTGAAGCTTTCTTT.

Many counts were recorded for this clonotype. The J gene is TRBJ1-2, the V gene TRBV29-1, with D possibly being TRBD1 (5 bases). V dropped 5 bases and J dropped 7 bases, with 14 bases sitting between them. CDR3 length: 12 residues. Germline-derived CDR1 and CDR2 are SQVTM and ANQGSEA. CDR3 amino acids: CSVNGPGPGYTF. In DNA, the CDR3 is TGCAGCGTTAATGGGCCAGGGCCTGGCTACACCTTC.

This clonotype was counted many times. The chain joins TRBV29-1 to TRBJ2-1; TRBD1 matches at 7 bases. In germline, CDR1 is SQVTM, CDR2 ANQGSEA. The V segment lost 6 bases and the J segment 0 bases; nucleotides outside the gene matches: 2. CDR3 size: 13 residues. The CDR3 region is CSVRDSSYNEQFF. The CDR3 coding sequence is TGCAGCGTCCGGGACAGCTCCTACAATGAGCAGTTCTTC.

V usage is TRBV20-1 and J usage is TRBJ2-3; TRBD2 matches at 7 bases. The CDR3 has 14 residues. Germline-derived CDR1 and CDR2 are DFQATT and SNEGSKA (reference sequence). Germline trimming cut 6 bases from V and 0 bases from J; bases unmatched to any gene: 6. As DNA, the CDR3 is TGCAGTGCCCTACGGGGGGTGAGCACAGATACGCAGTATTTT. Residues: CSALRGVSTDTQYF.

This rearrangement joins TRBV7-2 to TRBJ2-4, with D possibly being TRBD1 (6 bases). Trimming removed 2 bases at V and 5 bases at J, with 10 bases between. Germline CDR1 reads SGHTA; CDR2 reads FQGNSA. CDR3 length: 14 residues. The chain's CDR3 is CASSLLAGENIQYF. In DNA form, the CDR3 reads TGTGCCAGCAGCTTACTAGCAGGGGAAAACATTCAGTACTTC. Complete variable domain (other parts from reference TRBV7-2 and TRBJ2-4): GAGVSQSPSNKVTEKGKDVELRCDPISGHTALYWYRQSLGQGLEFLIYFQGNSAPDKSGLPSDRFSAERTGGSVSTLTIQRTQQEDSAVYLCASSLLAGENIQYFGAGTRLSVL.

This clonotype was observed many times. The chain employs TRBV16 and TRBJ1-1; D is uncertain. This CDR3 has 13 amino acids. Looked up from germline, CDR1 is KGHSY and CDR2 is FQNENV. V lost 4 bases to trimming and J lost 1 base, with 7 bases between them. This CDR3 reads CASSLEQNTEAFF. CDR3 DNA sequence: TGTGCCAGCAGCCTTGAGCAGAACACTGAAGCTTTCTTT.

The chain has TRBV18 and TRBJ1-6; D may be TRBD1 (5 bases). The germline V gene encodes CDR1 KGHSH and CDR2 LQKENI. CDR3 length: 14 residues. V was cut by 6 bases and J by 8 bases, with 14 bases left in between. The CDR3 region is CASSAGGIDSPLHF. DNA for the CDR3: TGTGCCAGCTCGGCCGGGGGAATCGATTCACCCCTCCACTTT.

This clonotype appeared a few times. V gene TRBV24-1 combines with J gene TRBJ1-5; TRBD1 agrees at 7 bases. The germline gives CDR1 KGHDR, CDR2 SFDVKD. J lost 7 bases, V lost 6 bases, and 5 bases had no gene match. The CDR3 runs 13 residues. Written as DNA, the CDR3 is TGTGCCACCAGTCTGACAGGGAGACAGCCCCAGCATTTT. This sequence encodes CATSLTGRQPQHF.

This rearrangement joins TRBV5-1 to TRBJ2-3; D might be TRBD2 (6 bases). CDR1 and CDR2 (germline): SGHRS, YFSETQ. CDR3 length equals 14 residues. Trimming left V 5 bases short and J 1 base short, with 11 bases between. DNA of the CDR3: TGCGCCAGCAGTGAGGAGGGTGGCACAGATACGCAGTATTTT. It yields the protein CASSEEGGTDTQYF.

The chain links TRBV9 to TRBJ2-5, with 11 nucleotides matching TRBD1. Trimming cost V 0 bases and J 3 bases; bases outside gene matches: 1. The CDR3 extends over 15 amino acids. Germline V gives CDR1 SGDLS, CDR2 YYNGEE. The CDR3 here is CASSVVGQGEETQYF. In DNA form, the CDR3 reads TGTGCCAGCAGCGTAGTGGGACAGGGGGAAGAGACCCAGTACTTC.

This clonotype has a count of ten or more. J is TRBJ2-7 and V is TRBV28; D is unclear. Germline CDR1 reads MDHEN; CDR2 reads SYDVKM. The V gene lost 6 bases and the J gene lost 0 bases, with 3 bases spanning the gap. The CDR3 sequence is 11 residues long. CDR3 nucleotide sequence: TGTGCCAGCAGAGCCTCCTACGAGCAGTACTTC. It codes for CASRASYEQYF.